The clone carrying this TCR beta chain was seen a single time. Each bulk PBMC sample had around 380 ng DNA loaded. Generated by immunoSEQ multiplex PCR, the TCRdb table keeps only in-frame clones and is missing some. The sample holds 10,000 to 15,000 clones, 86% seen once. Time point given: pre-treatment baseline. Response was assessed by RECIST 1.1 at 12 weeks, except a couple of rapid progressors. Patients had no prior systemic cancer treatment, immunosuppressants or other active cancers. This sample stems from a study of blood T cell dynamics during melanoma immunotherapy. Whole-study context: First-line therapy was either pembrolizumab or nivolumab with ipilimumab for metastatic melanoma.

The CDR3 loop spans 13 amino acids. CDR1 SQVTM and CDR2 ANQGSEA come from the germline V gene. With 4 bases clipped from V and 0 bases from J, the junction kept 3 bases outside the gene matches. This receptor was obtained from a human donor with melanoma. The starting material was blood, obtained from a patient treated with checkpoint blockade. J is TRBJ2-7 and V is TRBV29-1; 7 nucleotides align to TRBD2. The DNA for the CDR3 is TGCAGCGTTGGGGGGGGGATCTCCTACGAGCAGTACTTC. Translated, it gives CSVGGGISYEQYF.